The sequence of this T cell receptor (beta chain) was determined in a study of blood T cell repertoires in COVID-19. This table comes from immunoSEQ multiplex PCR, and its TCRdb copy is limited to in-frame clones, with some not included. The table lists about 400,000 clones, around 90% of them singletons, with around 1.9% in the top ten. V shed 2 bases and J shed 1 base, with 12 bases lying between them. Germline CDR1 reads SGHDT; CDR2 reads YYEEEE. This CDR3 has 15 residues. Enrolled through a virtual design, the participants were between roughly 18 and 90 years of age and came from about two dozen US areas. Assignments of participants to cohorts depended upon their own reported clinical history.

Source material: PBMCs or T cells enriched from blood (not recorded which). J is TRBJ1-1 and V is TRBV5-6; tentative D call: TRBD1 (5 bases). The receptor was isolated from a woman in her thirties or forties with acute COVID-19. For the CDR3, the DNA is TGTGCCAGCAGCTTCTTACGACAGCCGAACACTGAAGCTTTCTTT. It yields the protein CASSFLRQPNTEAFF.